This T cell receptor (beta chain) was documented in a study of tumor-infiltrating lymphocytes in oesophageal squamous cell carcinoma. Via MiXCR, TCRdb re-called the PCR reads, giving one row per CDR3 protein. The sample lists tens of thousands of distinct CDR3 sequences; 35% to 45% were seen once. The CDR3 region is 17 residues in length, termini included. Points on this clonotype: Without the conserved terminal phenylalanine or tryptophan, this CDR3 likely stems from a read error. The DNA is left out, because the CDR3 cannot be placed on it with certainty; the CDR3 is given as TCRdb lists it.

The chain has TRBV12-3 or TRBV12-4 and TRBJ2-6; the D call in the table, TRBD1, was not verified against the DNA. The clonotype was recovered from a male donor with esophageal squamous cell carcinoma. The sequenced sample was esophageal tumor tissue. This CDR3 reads CASSLSGTGANEQFFGA.